A selection of T cell receptor beta chains follows, all from one sample in a study of monozygotic twins with inflammatory bowel disease. TCRdb re-called the 5' RACE reads, yielding one record per CDR3 amino acid sequence without DNA. The table for this sample gives approximately 160,000 distinct CDR3 sequences. Sequencing was done on a sample of blood. Receptors were obtained from a human donor with ulcerative colitis or Crohn's disease, or a healthy co-twin of an affected twin (not recorded which). CDR3s include the opening cysteine and the closing phenylalanine or tryptophan.

J	V	CDR3
TRBJ1-2	TRBV7-2	CASSSGRIYGYTF
TRBJ1-5	TRBV15	CATSRDGRGYQPQHF
TRBJ2-3	TRBV21-1	CASSKMCSGGADTQYF
TRBJ1-2	TRBV5-1	CASSSGTAIYGYTF
TRBJ1-2	TRBV10-3	CAISERVMDYGYTF
TRBJ2-5	TRBV15	CATSRDPGSEETQYF
TRBJ1-2	TRBV20-1	CSASPLEGWKGYGYTF
TRBJ2-3	TRBV11-1	CASSSPMGTSVSTDTQYF
TRBJ1-2	TRBV10-3	CATPRKDNYGYTF
TRBJ2-7	TRBV29-1	CSVGQGGGYEQYF
TRBJ1-1	TRBV5-1	CASSLVGQVEAFF
TRBJ1-2	TRBV15	CATSRLGMGGYTF
TRBJ2-1	TRBV27	CASSPRTGGSYNEQFF